Listed below are T cell receptor beta chains from one sample, sequenced in a study of T cell changes during pregnancy in multiple sclerosis. Assay: immunoSEQ multiplex PCR; the TCRdb copy retains only in-frame clones and omits some. The sample contains around 100,000 clones, 75% to 95% of which appear only once. The specimen was peripheral blood, collected in the second trimester of pregnancy. These receptors all stem from a female donor in good health, enrolled as a control in a pregnancy study. The CDR3 runs from the conserved cysteine through the conserved F or W. D genes are given only for firm matches. Some rows mark clone size as missing; the rest say once, few, many or name a class of expanded clone.

d_call	clone_size	v_call	j_call	cdr3_aa	cdr3_nt
TRBD1	NA	TRBV15	TRBJ2-7	CATSRGGTGVHEQYF	TGTGCCACCAGCAGAGGAGGGACAGGGGTCCACGAGCAGTACTTC
NA	NA	TRBV5-1	TRBJ2-7	CASSYREGSYEQYF	TGCGCCAGCAGCTACAGGGAAGGATCCTACGAGCAGTACTTC
TRBD2	NA	TRBV5-1	TRBJ2-1	CASSLVTSGNNEQFF	TGCGCCAGCAGCTTAGTGACTAGCGGTAACAATGAGCAGTTCTTC
TRBD1	NA	TRBV5-1	TRBJ1-5	CASSQQGGNQPQHF	TGCGCCAGCAGCCAACAGGGGGGAAATCAGCCCCAGCATTTT
TRBD1	once	TRBV7-6	TRBJ2-1	CASSLQFRGPLYNEQFF	TGTGCCAGCAGCTTACAGTTCAGGGGGCCTCTATACAATGAGCAGTTCTTC
NA	NA	TRBV13	TRBJ2-3	CASSLSRLGTDTQYF	TGTGCCAGCAGCTTAAGTCGGTTAGGCACAGATACGCAGTATTTT
NA	NA	TRBV5-8	TRBJ2-3	CASSPPPAVNTDTQYF	TGTGCCAGCAGCCCCCCTCCAGCGGTTAATACAGATACGCAGTATTTT
TRBD2	NA	TRBV15	TRBJ2-3	CATSRGGLPTDTQYF	TGTGCCACCAGCAGAGGGGGACTACCCACAGATACGCAGTATTTT
TRBD1	NA	TRBV5-6	TRBJ2-7	CASSLFILDRGWYEQYF	TGTGCCAGCAGCTTGTTCATTCTTGACAGGGGGTGGTACGAGCAGTACTTC
NA	NA	TRBV7-9	TRBJ2-5	CASAVTRDYQETQYF	TGTGCCAGCGCTGTGACCCGGGACTACCAAGAGACCCAGTACTTC
TRBD1	NA	TRBV14	TRBJ1-1	CASSLPGQANTEAFF	TGTGCCAGCAGCCTCCCGGGACAGGCGAACACTGAAGCTTTCTTT
NA	NA	TRBV5-1	TRBJ1-5	CASSLSWGVNQPQHF	TGCGCCAGCAGCTTGAGCTGGGGCGTCAATCAGCCCCAGCATTTT
NA	once	TRBV6-5	TRBJ1-1	CASRPGNLNTEAFF	TGTGCCAGCCGCCCCGGGAATCTGAACACTGAAGCTTTCTTT
NA	NA	TRBV2	TRBJ1-2	CASSEGAAYGYTF	TGTGCCAGCAGTGAAGGTGCGGCCTATGGCTACACCTTC
TRBD1	NA	TRBV6-5	TRBJ2-1	CASSYQGAYNEQFF	TGTGCCAGCAGTTACCAGGGGGCCTACAATGAGCAGTTCTTC
NA	NA	TRBV7-9	TRBJ1-1	CASSPQQGVGNTEAFF	TGTGCCAGCAGCCCCCAACAGGGAGTAGGGAACACTGAAGCTTTCTTT
NA	once	TRBV14	TRBJ1-2	CASSQDGALFHYTF	TGTGCCAGCAGCCAAGATGGAGCCCTTTTCCATTACACCTTC
NA	NA	TRBV11-3	TRBJ2-7	CASSLGPGPYEQYF	TGTGCCAGCAGCTTAGGTCCGGGTCCGTACGAGCAGTACTTC
TRBD1	NA	TRBV6-6	TRBJ1-2	CASSTGAGGYTF	TGTGCCAGCAGTACAGGGGCGGGGGGCTACACCTTC
TRBD1	NA	TRBV4-1	TRBJ1-5	CASSQEGQGLYSNQPQHF	TGCGCCAGCAGCCAAGAGGGACAGGGGCTCTATAGCAATCAGCCCCAGCATTTT
TRBD1	once	TRBV28	TRBJ1-1	CASSFKSGGRSAFF	TGTGCCAGCAGTTTCAAGTCAGGGGGACGAAGTGCTTTCTTT
NA	NA	TRBV6-5	TRBJ1-4	CASSYSQGTNEKLFF	TGTGCCAGCAGTTACTCACAGGGAACTAATGAAAAACTGTTTTTT
TRBD1	once	TRBV7-9	TRBJ1-2	CASSFDRGEYGYTF	TGTGCCAGCAGCTTCGACAGGGGTGAATATGGCTACACCTTC
TRBD1	NA	TRBV6-1	TRBJ1-1	CASSIQGADTEAFF	TGTGCCAGCAGTATCCAGGGGGCCGACACTGAAGCTTTCTTT
NA	NA	TRBV15	TRBJ2-3	CATRLRTGSSTDTQYF	TGTGCCACCCGACTCCGAACGGGGTCTAGCACAGATACGCAGTATTTT
NA	once	TRBV21-1	TRBJ2-7	CASSFTGEQQYF	TGTGCCAGCAGCTTTACAGGGGAACAGCAGTACTTC
TRBD1	NA	TRBV7-6	TRBJ1-3	CASSLAGTGRSGNTIYF	TGTGCCAGCAGCTTAGCCGGGACAGGGCGCTCTGGAAACACCATATATTTT
TRBD1	NA	TRBV15	TRBJ2-5	CATSGQGFQETQYF	TGTGCCACCAGCGGACAGGGCTTCCAAGAGACCCAGTACTTC
NA	once	TRBV9	TRBJ2-7	CASSLDRGSYEQYF	TGTGCCAGCTCTTTGGATCGGGGATCCTACGAGCAGTACTTC
NA	NA	TRBV28	TRBJ1-3	CASSHRQSSGNTIYF	TGTGCCAGCAGCCACAGGCAGAGCTCTGGAAACACCATATATTTT
NA	NA	TRBV18	TRBJ2-7	CASSPGQGTYEQYF	TGTGCCAGCTCACCCGGGCAGGGTACCTACGAGCAGTACTTC
NA	once	TRBV6-5	TRBJ1-1	CAASQGRGSFF	TGTGCCGCCTCCCAGGGCAGGGGAAGCTTCTTT
TRBD1	NA	TRBV2	TRBJ1-6	CASRVHRGGEVADNSPLHF	TGTGCCAGCAGGGTGCATCGAGGGGGCGAGGTCGCCGATAATTCACCCCTCCACTTT
NA	NA	TRBV2	TRBJ1-6	CASSEALRDFNSPLHF	TGTGCCAGCAGTGAAGCGCTCCGGGATTTTAATTCACCCCTCCACTTT
NA	NA	TRBV2	TRBJ2-6	CASSEFPGSGANVLTF	TGTGCCAGCAGTGAGTTTCCGGGCTCTGGGGCCAACGTCCTGACTTTC
NA	NA	TRBV2	TRBJ2-2	CASRVSTGELFF	TGTGCCAGCAGGGTGAGCACCGGGGAGCTGTTTTTT
NA	NA	TRBV5-1	TRBJ2-6	CASSSTDGSSGANVLTF	TGCGCCAGCAGCTCGACGGACGGGAGCTCTGGGGCCAACGTCCTGACTTTC
NA	NA	TRBV7-9	TRBJ1-1	CASSPRTLMNTEAFF	TGTGCCAGCAGCCCAAGGACACTCATGAACACTGAAGCTTTCTTT
NA	once	TRBV27	TRBJ2-7	CASSSITGVYEQYF	TGTGCCAGCAGTTCCATTACAGGAGTCTACGAGCAGTACTTC
NA	NA	TRBV19	TRBJ1-2	CASFRTSYGYTF	TGTGCCAGCTTTCGGACAAGTTATGGCTACACCTTC
NA	NA	TRBV6-5	TRBJ2-7	CASRKNRAPYEQYF	TGTGCCAGCAGAAAAAACAGAGCCCCCTACGAGCAGTACTTC
NA	once	TRBV18	TRBJ1-1	CATRGILNTEAFF	TGTGCCACCCGGGGAATCTTGAACACTGAAGCTTTCTTT
TRBD2	NA	TRBV12-5	TRBJ2-1	CASGRTSSNNEQFF	TGTGCTAGTGGGAGGACTAGCTCTAACAATGAGCAGTTCTTC
NA	few	TRBV6-1	TRBJ1-5	CASASQGLGNQPQHF	TGTGCCAGCGCGTCACAGGGATTAGGCAATCAGCCCCAGCATTTT
TRBD1	NA	TRBV5-1	TRBJ2-3	CASSFGTDWADTQYF	TGCGCCAGCAGCTTTGGGACAGACTGGGCAGATACGCAGTATTTT
NA	NA	TRBV18	TRBJ2-7	CASSPSPGFEQYF	TGTGCCAGCTCACCTTCCCCGGGATTTGAGCAGTACTTC
NA	NA	TRBV7-8	TRBJ1-2	CASSLGVGANYGYTF	TGTGCCAGCAGCTTAGGGGTAGGGGCTAACTATGGCTACACCTTC
NA	NA	TRBV5-1	TRBJ2-5	CASSLGGSDYNLGETQYF	TGCGCCAGCAGCTTGGGAGGCAGTGACTACAACCTAGGAGAGACCCAGTACTTC
TRBD1	NA	TRBV7-9	TRBJ2-7	CASSSRDSSYEQYF	TGTGCCAGCAGCTCCCGGGACAGTTCCTACGAGCAGTACTTC
NA	NA	TRBV6-1	TRBJ2-7	CASSRNPGLDEQYF	TGTGCCAGCAGTCGCAACCCCGGACTTGACGAGCAGTACTTC
NA	NA	TRBV9	TRBJ2-5	CASSYTQETQYF	TGTGCCAGCAGCTACACGCAAGAGACCCAGTACTTC